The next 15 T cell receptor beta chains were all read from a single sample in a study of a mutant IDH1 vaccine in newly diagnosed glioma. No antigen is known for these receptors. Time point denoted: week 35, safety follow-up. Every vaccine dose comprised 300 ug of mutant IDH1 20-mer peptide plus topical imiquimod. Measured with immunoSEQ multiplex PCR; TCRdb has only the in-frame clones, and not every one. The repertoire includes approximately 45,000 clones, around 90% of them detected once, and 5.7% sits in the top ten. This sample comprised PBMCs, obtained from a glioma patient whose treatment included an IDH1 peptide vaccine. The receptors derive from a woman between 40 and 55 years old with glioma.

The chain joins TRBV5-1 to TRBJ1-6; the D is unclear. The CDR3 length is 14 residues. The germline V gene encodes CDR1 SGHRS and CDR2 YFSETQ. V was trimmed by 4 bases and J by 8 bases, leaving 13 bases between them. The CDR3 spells CASSDDTGDSPLHF. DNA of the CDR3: TGCGCCAGCAGCGACGACACCGGAGATTCACCCCTCCACTTT.

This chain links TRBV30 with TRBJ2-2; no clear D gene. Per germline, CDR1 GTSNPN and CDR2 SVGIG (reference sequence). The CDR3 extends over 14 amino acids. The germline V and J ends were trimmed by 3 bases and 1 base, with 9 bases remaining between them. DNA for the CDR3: TGTGCCTGGAGCCGGGTAGTGAACACCGGGGAGCTGTTTTTT. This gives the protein CAWSRVVNTGELFF.

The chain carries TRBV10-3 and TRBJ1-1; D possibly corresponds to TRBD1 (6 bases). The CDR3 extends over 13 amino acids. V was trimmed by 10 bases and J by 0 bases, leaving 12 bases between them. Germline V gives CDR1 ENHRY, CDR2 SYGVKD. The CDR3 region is CATRTVLNTEAFF. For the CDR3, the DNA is TGTGCCACCCGGACAGTTCTGAACACTGAAGCTTTCTTT.

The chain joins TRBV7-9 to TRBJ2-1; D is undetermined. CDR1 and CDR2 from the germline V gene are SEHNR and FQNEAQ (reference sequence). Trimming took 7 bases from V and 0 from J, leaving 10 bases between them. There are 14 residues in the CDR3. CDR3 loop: CASKMESSYNEQFF. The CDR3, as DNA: TGTGCCAGCAAAATGGAGAGCTCCTACAATGAGCAGTTCTTC.

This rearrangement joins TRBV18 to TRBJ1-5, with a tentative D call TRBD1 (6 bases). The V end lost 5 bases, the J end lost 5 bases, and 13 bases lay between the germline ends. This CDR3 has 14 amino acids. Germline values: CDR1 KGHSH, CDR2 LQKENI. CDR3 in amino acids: CASSLGGPDQPQHF. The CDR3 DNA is TGTGCCAGCTCATTGGGGGGCCCCGATCAGCCCCAGCATTTT.

As DNA, the CDR3 is TGTGCCAGCAGCTCCTTGCCTGGGACTAGCGGATACAATGAGCAGTTCTTC. It specifies CASSSLPGTSGYNEQFF. The chain couples TRBV5-4 to TRBJ2-1, with 11 positions matching TRBD2. The germline V gene encodes CDR1 SGHNT and CDR2 YYREEE (reference sequence). The junction had 9 bases not matched to a gene; V was cut back by 3 bases and J by 4 bases. The CDR3 extends over 17 amino acids.

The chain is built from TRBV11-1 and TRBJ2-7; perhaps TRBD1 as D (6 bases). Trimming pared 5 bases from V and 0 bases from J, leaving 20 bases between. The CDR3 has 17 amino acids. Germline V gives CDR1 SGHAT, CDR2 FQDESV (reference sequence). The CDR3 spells CASSILRTVGSSYEQYF. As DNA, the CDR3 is TGTGCCAGCAGCATCCTCCGGACAGTCGGAAGCTCCTACGAGCAGTACTTC.

CDR3 DNA: TGCGCCAGCAGCTTGCCCCTAGGACCTGGGGCAGATACGCAGTATTTT. This encodes CASSLPLGPGADTQYF. The chain is built from TRBV5-1 and TRBJ2-3; D gene uncertain. Germline V gene data show CDR1 as SGHRS and CDR2 as YFSETQ. The CDR3 spans 16 residues. V lost 1 base and J 4 bases, leaving 16 bases between the germline ends. Combining the CDR3 with reference TRBV5-1 and TRBJ2-3 gives the whole variable domain KAGVTQTPRYLIKTRGQQVTLSCSPISGHRSVSWYQQTPGQGLQFLFEYFSETQRNKGNFPGRFSGRQFSNSRSEMNVSTLELGDSALYLCASSLPLGPGADTQYFGPGTRLTVL.

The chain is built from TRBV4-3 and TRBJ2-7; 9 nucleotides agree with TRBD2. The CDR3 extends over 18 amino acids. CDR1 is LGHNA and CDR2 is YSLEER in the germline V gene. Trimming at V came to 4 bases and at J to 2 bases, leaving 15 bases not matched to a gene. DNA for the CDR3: TGCGCCAGCAGCCTAGAAAGACCGACTAGCGGCTCCCCCTACGAGCAGTACTTC. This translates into CASSLERPTSGSPYEQYF.

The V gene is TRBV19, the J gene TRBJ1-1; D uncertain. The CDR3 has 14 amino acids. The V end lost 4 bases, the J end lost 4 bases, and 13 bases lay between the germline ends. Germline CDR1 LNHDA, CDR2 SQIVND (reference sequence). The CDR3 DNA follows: TGTGCCAGTAGTAATACCCTTGGCCTCACTGAAGCTTTCTTT. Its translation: CASSNTLGLTEAFF.

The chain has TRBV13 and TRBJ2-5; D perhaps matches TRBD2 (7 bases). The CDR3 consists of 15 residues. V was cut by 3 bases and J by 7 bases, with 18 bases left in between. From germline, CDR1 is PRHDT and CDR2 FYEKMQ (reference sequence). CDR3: CASSLGGGVRGTQYF. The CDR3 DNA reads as TGTGCCAGCAGCTTGGGAGGGGGAGTCAGGGGGACCCAGTACTTC.

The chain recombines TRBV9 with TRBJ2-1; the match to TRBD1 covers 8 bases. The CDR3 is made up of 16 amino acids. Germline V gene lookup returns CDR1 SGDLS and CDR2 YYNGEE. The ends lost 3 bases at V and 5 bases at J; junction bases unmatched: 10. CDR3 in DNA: TGTGCCAGCAGCGAGGGGCGATGGACAGGGAACAATGAGCAGTTCTTC. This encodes CASSEGRWTGNNEQFF. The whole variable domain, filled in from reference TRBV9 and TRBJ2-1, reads DSGVTQTPKHLITATGQRVTLRCSPRSGDLSVYWYQQSLDQGLQFLIQYYNGEERAKGNILERFSAQQFPDLHSELNLSSLELGDSALYFCASSEGRWTGNNEQFFGPGTRLTVL.

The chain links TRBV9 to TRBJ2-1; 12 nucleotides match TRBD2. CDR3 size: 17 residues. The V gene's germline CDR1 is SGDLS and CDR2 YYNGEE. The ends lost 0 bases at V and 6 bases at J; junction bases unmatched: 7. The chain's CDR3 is CASSVASRTSGINEQFF. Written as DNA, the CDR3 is TGTGCCAGCAGCGTAGCCTCGAGGACTAGCGGGATCAATGAGCAGTTCTTC.

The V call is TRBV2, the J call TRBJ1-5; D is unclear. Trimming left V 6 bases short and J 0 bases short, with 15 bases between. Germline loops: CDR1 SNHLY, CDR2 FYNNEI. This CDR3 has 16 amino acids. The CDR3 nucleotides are TGTGCCAGCAGGCGAACAGTGACCCTTAGCAATCAGCCCCAGCATTTT. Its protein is CASRRTVTLSNQPQHF.

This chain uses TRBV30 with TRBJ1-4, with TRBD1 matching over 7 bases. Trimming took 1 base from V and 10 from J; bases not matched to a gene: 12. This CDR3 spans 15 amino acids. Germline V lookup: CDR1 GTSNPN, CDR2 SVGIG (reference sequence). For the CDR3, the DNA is TGTGCCTGGAGTGGGACAGGCGTCCTAAGCGGAAAACTGTTTTTT. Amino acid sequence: CAWSGTGVLSGKLFF.